The present entry profiles one T cell receptor (beta chain) with its context. The antigen this receptor binds is unknown. Qualities for individual bases were not recorded, and no much larger clone is one base off. This sample was taken from a study of T-cell reconstitution after alpha-beta-depleted transplantation in children (dated by TCRdb to the mid-2010s). Context from the whole study: T-cell immune reconstitution after TCRalphabeta/CD19-depleted allogeneic hematopoietic cell transplantation in children was quantitatively tracked in the study by means of TCR repertoire profiling.

Cut back by 4 bases and 0 bases, the V and J ends lie 12 bases apart. The germline V gene provides CDR1 SQVTM and CDR2 ANQGSEA. There are 15 amino acids in the CDR3, from cysteine to phenylalanine inclusive. Just CDR3 DNA is preserved here, 45 bases in frame from base 1. Libraries were made using PCR. For sequencing, an Illumina HiSeq 2500 was employed. Molecular barcoding was employed in the preparation of TCR libraries, with unique molecular identifiers being used to normalize TCRbeta repertoire quantification. Clones were called with MiXCR by TCRdb after fastp trimmed the public reads at Q25, and only in-frame beta chains were retained. All rows with the same CDR3 protein become a single entry with the most common DNA and genes. The sample includes about 640,000 distinct CDR3 sequences, with about 15% observed a single time. The ten most abundant clones make up around 0.96% of the sample.

This sample comprised PBMCs from the stem cell graft donor, obtained from the stem cell graft. The chain is assembled from TRBV29-1 and TRBJ2-2; the best D guess is TRBD1, with 5 bases matching. The clonotype comes from a human donor who donated a stem cell graft to a child with acute myeloid leukemia. The CDR3 has the sequence CSVGGHGTNTGELFF. The DNA sequence follows: TGCAGCGTTGGGGGCCATGGGACGAACACCGGGGAGCTGTTTTTT.